What follows is one TCR beta chain and its context. Antigen unknown. The data derive from a study of T cell responses to AZD1222 COVID-19 vaccine. Study context: Whether given at about 4 or about 12 weeks, second doses were pooled. General study points: Clonal diversity was possibly underestimated, and white British individuals and females predominated among donors. Spike as a whole was targeted by vaccine-associated CD4 TCRs, dominant at 160-218 and 743-854. Among those given AZD1222, only six were seropositive at baseline.

The trim removed 2 bases at V and 10 bases at J, leaving 5 bases unmatched. The germline gives CDR1 SNHLY, CDR2 FYNNEI. CDR3 length: 13 residues. Measured with immunoSEQ multiplex PCR; TCRdb has only the in-frame clones, and not every one. The sample shows more than 120,000 clones, roughly 91% of them seen only once. This rearrangement joins TRBV2 to TRBJ1-1, with TRBD1 identical over 9 bases. This clonotype was obtained from an adult in good health. The specimen comprised peripheral blood, sampled on day 0 of AZD1222 vaccination. CDR3 amino acids: CASSEWTGVRAFF. CDR3 DNA sequence: TGTGCCAGCAGTGAATGGACAGGGGTGCGAGCTTTCTTT.